The 17 T cell receptor beta chains reported below all come from one sample, sequenced in a study of OX40 agonist ivuxolimab in advanced cancers. Using immunoSEQ multiplex PCR, the repertoire was profiled, and TCRdb retains in-frame clones only, with some absent. The sample lists 80,000 or so clones; approximately 80% were seen once. Source: CD4+ or CD8+ T cells sorted from blood, taken in a trial of the OX40 agonist ivuxolimab. All receptors come from an adult with an advanced solid tumor such as melanoma, head and neck, liver or kidney cancer.

V is TRBV28 and J is TRBJ2-7; TRBD1 matches 8 bases. Per the germline V gene, CDR1 is MDHEN and CDR2 is SYDVKM. After removal of 2 bases from V and 0 bases from J, the junction contained 3 bases not matched to a gene. The CDR3 loop spans 15 amino acids. The CDR3 reads CASSLGQGASYEQYF. The CDR3 DNA reads TGTGCCAGCAGTTTAGGGCAGGGGGCCTCCTACGAGCAGTACTTC. Drawing the rest from reference TRBV28 and TRBJ2-7, the complete variable domain is DVKVTQSSRYLVKRTGEKVFLECVQDMDHENMFWYRQDPGLGLRLIYFSYDVKMKEKGDIPEGYSVSREKKERFSLILESASTNQTSMYLCASSLGQGASYEQYFGPGTRLTVT.

This rearrangement joins TRBV5-5 to TRBJ1-2, with a weak D call TRBD1 (5 bases). With 4 bases removed from V and 4 bases from J, the gap between germline ends came to 14 bases. CDR1 and CDR2 from the germline V gene are SGHKS and YYEKEE (reference sequence). This CDR3 has 14 residues. The CDR3 coding sequence is TGTGCCAGCAGCGGAGGAGGGGAGCTCTATGGCTACACCTTC. Translated: CASSGGGELYGYTF. Drawing the rest from reference TRBV5-5 and TRBJ1-2, the complete variable domain is DAGVTQSPTHLIKTRGQQVTLRCSPISGHKSVSWYQQVLGQGPQFIFQYYEKEERGRGNFPDRFSARQFPNYSSELNVNALLLGDSALYLCASSGGGELYGYTFGSGTRLTVV.

V and J are TRBV28 and TRBJ2-3; 10 positions agree with TRBD1. This CDR3 has 16 amino acids. Germline CDR1 and CDR2: MDHEN and SYDVKM. The V gene end was trimmed by 5 bases and the J gene end by 3 bases; junction bases not matched to a gene: 8. The CDR3 nucleotides are TGTGCCAGCAGTCCCTCGGGACAGGGGAGGACAGATACGCAGTATTTT. This gives the protein CASSPSGQGRTDTQYF.

J is TRBJ2-7 and V is TRBV29-1; D ambiguous. The length of the CDR3 is 13 residues. V was clipped by 4 bases and J by 2 bases, with 12 bases between them. The germline CDR1 and CDR2 sequences are SQVTM and ANQGSEA. Here the CDR3 reads CSVVDPTPYEQYF. CDR3 coding DNA: TGCAGCGTTGTCGACCCTACCCCCTACGAGCAGTACTTC.

The rearrangement uses TRBV27 and TRBJ1-6, with no clear D. CDR1 and CDR2 from the germline V gene are MNHEY and SMNVEV (reference sequence). V lost 6 bases to trimming and J lost 7 bases, with 16 bases between them. The CDR3 runs to 15 residues. The DNA for the CDR3 is TGTGCCAGCAGCCTTACTAACACGAGAAATTCACCCCTCCACTTT. This gives the protein CASSLTNTRNSPLHF.

This chain joins TRBV9 and TRBJ2-5, with TRBD1 matching over 10 bases. This CDR3 region has 15 residues. Germline V gene sequence: CDR1 SGDLS, CDR2 YYNGEE. V lost 3 bases and J lost 3; bases outside the gene matches: 5. The CDR3 nucleotides read TGTGCCAGCAGCGGCCTTGGACAGGGGGAAGAGACCCAGTACTTC. It encodes CASSGLGQGEETQYF.

The gene calls are TRBV9 and TRBJ2-3; 8 nucleotides line up with TRBD1. CDR3 length: 15 residues. The J segment lost 1 base and the V segment lost 1 base, leaving 2 bases of the junction unmatched. From germline, CDR1 is SGDLS and CDR2 YYNGEE. CDR3 coding DNA: TGTGCCAGCAGCGTACAGGGGGCTGGCACAGATACGCAGTATTTT. Protein sequence: CASSVQGAGTDTQYF. Full variable domain (outside the CDR3, taken from reference TRBV9 and TRBJ2-3): DSGVTQTPKHLITATGQRVTLRCSPRSGDLSVYWYQQSLDQGLQFLIQYYNGEERAKGNILERFSAQQFPDLHSELNLSSLELGDSALYFCASSVQGAGTDTQYFGPGTRLTVL.

The chain combines TRBV19 with TRBJ2-7; D is perhaps TRBD2 (5 bases). CDR1 and CDR2 (germline): LNHDA, SQIVND (reference sequence). The CDR3 length is 14 residues. Trimming stripped 3 bases from V and 4 bases from J, with 13 bases between. The CDR3, as DNA: TGTGCCAGTAGTATGTACGGGGAAAGATACGAGCAGTACTTC. As protein: CASSMYGERYEQYF.

The rearrangement links TRBV6-5 to TRBJ2-1; TRBD2 matches 11 bases. The CDR3 loop spans 15 amino acids. The germline CDR1 and CDR2 sequences are MNHEY and SVGAGI. Trimming at V came to 5 bases and at J to 7 bases, leaving 7 bases not matched to a gene. In nucleotides, the CDR3 is TGTGCCAGCAGTACCCTAGCGGGGGGAAGAAATGAGCAGTTCTTC. It codes for CASSTLAGGRNEQFF.

This sequence joins TRBV27 and TRBJ2-7; no firm D call. Trimming left V 8 bases short and J 7 bases short, with 24 bases between. Germline loops: CDR1 MNHEY, CDR2 SMNVEV (reference sequence). The CDR3 is 15 residues long. The CDR3: CASRRSALPVGEQYF. The CDR3 DNA reads as TGTGCCAGCCGCCGATCGGCGCTCCCGGTGGGGGAGCAGTACTTC.

This clone was seen only once. V gene TRBV28 combines with J gene TRBJ1-5; 7 bases match TRBD1. After removal of 5 bases from V and 0 bases from J, the junction contained 10 bases not matched to a gene. Germline lookup yields CDR1 MDHEN and CDR2 SYDVKM. This CDR3 is 17 amino acids long. In DNA form, the CDR3 reads TGTGCCAGCAGTCCACCGCGACAGGGTATTAGCAATCAGCCCCAGCATTTT. Its translation: CASSPPRQGISNQPQHF.

J is TRBJ1-2 and V is TRBV2; TRBD1 is a possible D gene (6 bases). Germline values: CDR1 SNHLY, CDR2 FYNNEI. The CDR3 extends over 12 amino acids. With 5 bases removed from V and 6 bases from J, the gap between germline ends came to 10 bases. CDR3 loop: CASSTQGNGYTF. The DNA for the CDR3 is TGTGCCAGCAGTACACAGGGTAATGGCTACACCTTC.

The CDR3 here is CASRRDLEYEQYF. The CDR3 nucleotides read TGTGCCAGCAGGAGGGACCTTGAGTACGAGCAGTACTTC. The chain has TRBV6-1 and TRBJ2-7; D is tentatively TRBD1 or TRBD2 (5 bases each). V was shortened by 6 bases and J by 4 bases, with 13 bases between the two germline ends. This CDR3 contains 13 residues. CDR1 is MNHNS and CDR2 is SASEGT in the germline V gene.

The chain links TRBV7-3 to TRBJ2-3; 11 nucleotides align to TRBD1. The ends lost 3 bases at V and 6 bases at J; junction bases unmatched: 5. The germline V gene encodes CDR1 SGHTA and CDR2 FQGTGA. The CDR3 loop spans 15 amino acids. Here the CDR3 reads CASSFRTGGMDTQYF. The CDR3 nucleotides are TGTGCCAGCAGCTTTCGGACAGGGGGCATGGATACGCAGTATTTT.

This clone was observed once. The chain uses TRBV28 and TRBJ2-7, with 11 nucleotides matching TRBD2. The CDR3 is 17 residues long. V lost 3 bases and J lost 1; bases outside the gene matches: 8. The germline V gene encodes CDR1 MDHEN and CDR2 SYDVKM. CDR3 residues: CASSFPPSGRYSYEQYF. The CDR3 region has the DNA TGTGCCAGCAGTTTCCCCCCTAGCGGGAGGTATTCCTACGAGCAGTACTTC.

The chain has TRBV5-1 and TRBJ2-2; either TRBD1 or TRBD2 may fit D (6 bases each). CDR1 and CDR2 from the germline V gene are SGHRS and YFSETQ. V shed 4 bases and J shed 1 base, with 11 bases lying between them. This CDR3 spans 15 amino acids. DNA for the CDR3: TGCGCCAGCAGCCAGGGGACTCTGAACACCGGGGAGCTGTTTTTT. Translated, it gives CASSQGTLNTGELFF.

CDR3 loop: CASSLGGRENSPLHF. The DNA for the CDR3 is TGTGCCAGCAGCTTAGGGGGCAGGGAGAATTCACCCCTCCACTTT. The rearrangement uses TRBV7-6 and TRBJ1-6, with TRBD1 as a possible D gene (5 bases). The germline CDR1 and CDR2 sequences are SGHVS and FNYEAQ. V lost 1 base and J lost 7, with 11 bases in between. This CDR3 spans 15 amino acids. Full variable domain (remainder filled in from reference TRBV7-6 and TRBJ1-6): GAGVSQSPRYKVTKRGQDVALRCDPISGHVSLYWYRQALGQGPEFLTYFNYEAQQDKSGLPNDRFSAERPEGSISTLTIQRTEQRDSAMYRCASSLGGRENSPLHFGNGTRLTVT.